This T cell receptor (beta chain) was identified during a study of T-cell reconstitution after alpha-beta-depleted transplantation in children. Study-wide findings and caveats: It was newly produced T cells that mostly accounted for T-cell counts and diversity one year after transplant. It was reported that alpha-beta T cells came from several hundred expanded graft clones (about two months after transplant).

As for this clonotype: Its matching antigen is unknown.

Preparing the TCRbeta library involved the use of unique molecular identifiers. TCRdb independently ran MiXCR on the PCR reads; one entry per CDR3 protein. Found here are some 440,000 distinct CDR3 sequences, about a sixth of them singletons; the top ten hold roughly 27%. The CDR3 has 15 residues. CDR1 is LGHNT and CDR2 is FRNRAP in the germline V gene. The V end lost 2 bases, the J end lost 4 bases, and 14 bases lay between the germline ends. The V gene is TRBV12-5, the J gene TRBJ1-1; possible D gene TRBD1, 6 bases. The receptor's source is a boy under three years old who had a stem cell transplant for Wiskott-Aldrich syndrome, so the T cells may come from the graft donor. Sample: PBMCs, mostly from graft donor cells, taken 360 days after TCRalphabeta/CD19-depleted stem cell transplant. The CDR3 nucleotides are TGTGCTAGTGGTTTGTTTACAGGGCGGCGCACTGAAGCTTTCTTT. Translation: CASGLFTGRRTEAFF.